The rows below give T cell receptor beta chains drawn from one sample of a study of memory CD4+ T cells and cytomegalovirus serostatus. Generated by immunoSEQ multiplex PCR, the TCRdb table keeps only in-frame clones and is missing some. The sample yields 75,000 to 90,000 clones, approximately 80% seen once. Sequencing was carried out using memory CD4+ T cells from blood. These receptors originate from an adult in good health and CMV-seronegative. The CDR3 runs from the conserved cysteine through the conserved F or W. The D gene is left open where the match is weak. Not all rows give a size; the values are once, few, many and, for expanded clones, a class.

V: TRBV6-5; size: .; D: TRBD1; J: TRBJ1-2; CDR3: CASSTGPGGGYTF; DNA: TGTGCCAGCAGCACAGGGCCAGGGGGAGGCTACACCTTC
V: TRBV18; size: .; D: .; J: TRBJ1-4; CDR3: CASSPNTASTNEKLFF; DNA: TGTGCCAGCTCACCAAACACAGCTTCAACTAATGAAAAACTGTTTTTT
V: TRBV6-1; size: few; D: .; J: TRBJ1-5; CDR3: CASSGGPSNQPQHF; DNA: TGTGCCAGCAGTGGCGGGCCTAGCAATCAGCCCCAGCATTTT
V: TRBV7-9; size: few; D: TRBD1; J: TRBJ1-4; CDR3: CASSLGQGAYIF; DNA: TGTGCCAGCAGCTTGGGACAGGGGGCCTACATTTTT
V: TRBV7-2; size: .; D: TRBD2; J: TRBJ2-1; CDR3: CASSLERGENEQFF; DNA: TGTGCCAGCAGCTTGGAGCGGGGGGAAAATGAGCAGTTCTTC
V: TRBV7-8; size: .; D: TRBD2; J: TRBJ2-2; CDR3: CASSKLTSGGAYLAGELFF; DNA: TGTGCCAGCAGCAAGCTGACTAGCGGGGGAGCATATCTGGCCGGGGAGCTGTTTTTT
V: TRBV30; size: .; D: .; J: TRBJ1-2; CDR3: CAWRTVYGYTF; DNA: TGTGCCTGGAGGACAGTCTATGGCTACACCTTC
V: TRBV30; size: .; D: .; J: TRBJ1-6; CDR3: CAPAPLHF; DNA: TGTGCCCCAGCACCCCTCCACTTT
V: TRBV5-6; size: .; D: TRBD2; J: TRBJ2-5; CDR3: CASSFLGRLGGETQYF; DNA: TGTGCCAGCAGCTTTTTGGGTCGCCTGGGAGGGGAGACCCAGTACTTC
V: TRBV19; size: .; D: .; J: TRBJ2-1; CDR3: CASSIDEDSEQFF; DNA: TGTGCCAGTAGTATAGACGAAGACTCTGAGCAGTTCTTC
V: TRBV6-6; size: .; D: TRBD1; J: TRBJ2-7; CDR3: CASSGADRGVYEQYF; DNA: TGTGCCAGCAGTGGAGCAGACAGGGGCGTCTACGAGCAGTACTTC
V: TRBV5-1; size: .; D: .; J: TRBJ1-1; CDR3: CASSLQGQMNTEAFF; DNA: TGCGCCAGCAGCTTACAGGGACAAATGAACACTGAAGCTTTCTTT
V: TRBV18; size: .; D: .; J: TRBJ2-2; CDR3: CASFSGLNTGELFF; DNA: TGTGCCAGCTTCTCGGGACTCAACACCGGGGAGCTGTTTTTT
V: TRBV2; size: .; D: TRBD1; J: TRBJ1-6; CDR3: CASIPTGGEGNSPLHF; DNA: TGTGCCAGCATTCCGACAGGGGGCGAGGGTAATTCACCCCTCCACTTT
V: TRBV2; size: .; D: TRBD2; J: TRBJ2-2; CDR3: CASRAGGNTGELFF; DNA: TGTGCCAGCAGGGCGGGGGGGAACACCGGGGAGCTGTTTTTT
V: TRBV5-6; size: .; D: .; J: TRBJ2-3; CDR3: CASSWYSQPPSTDTQYF; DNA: TGTGCCAGCAGCTGGTACTCCCAACCTCCTAGCACAGATACGCAGTATTTT
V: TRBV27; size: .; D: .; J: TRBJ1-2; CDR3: CASSPPTGNGYGYTF; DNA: TGTGCCAGCAGTCCCCCCACGGGGAACGGGTATGGCTACACCTTC
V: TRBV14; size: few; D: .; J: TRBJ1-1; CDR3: CASSQDLNTEAFF; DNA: TGTGCCAGCAGCCAAGATCTGAACACTGAAGCTTTCTTT
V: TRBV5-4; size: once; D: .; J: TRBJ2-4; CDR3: CASSLGGIVAKNIQYF; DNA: TGTGCCAGCAGCTTGGGAGGGATCGTAGCCAAAAACATTCAGTACTTC
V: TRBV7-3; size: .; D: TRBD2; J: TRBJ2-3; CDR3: CASSSGTSASTDTQYF; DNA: TGTGCCAGCAGCTCCGGGACTAGCGCTAGCACAGATACGCAGTATTTT
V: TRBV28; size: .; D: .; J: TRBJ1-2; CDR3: CASRLDGGTSYGYTF; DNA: TGTGCCAGCAGGCTCGACGGAGGAACAAGTTATGGCTACACCTTC
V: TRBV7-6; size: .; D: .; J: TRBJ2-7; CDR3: CASSLVARISSYEQYF; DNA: TGTGCCAGCAGCTTAGTCGCCCGGATTAGTTCCTACGAGCAGTACTTC
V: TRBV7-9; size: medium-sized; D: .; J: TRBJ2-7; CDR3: CASRRQGSPEQYF; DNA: TGTGCCAGCAGGCGGCAGGGGTCGCCCGAGCAGTACTTC
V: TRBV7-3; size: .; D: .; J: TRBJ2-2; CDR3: CASSLRQTGELFF; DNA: TGTGCCAGCAGCTTAAGACAGACCGGGGAGCTGTTTTTT
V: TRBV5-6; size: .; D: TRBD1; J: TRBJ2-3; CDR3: CASSLTGGRLDTQYF; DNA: TGTGCCAGCAGCTTGACAGGGGGCAGGTTAGATACGCAGTATTTT
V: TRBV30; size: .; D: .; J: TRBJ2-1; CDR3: CAWSVGNIYNEQFF; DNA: TGTGCCTGGAGTGTAGGTAACATCTACAATGAGCAGTTCTTC
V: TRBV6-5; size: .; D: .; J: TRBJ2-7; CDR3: CASSSRIEAEQYF; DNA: TGTGCCAGCAGTTCTCGGATAGAGGCCGAGCAGTACTTC
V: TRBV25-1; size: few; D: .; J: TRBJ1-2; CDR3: CASSERQGPNYGYTF; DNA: TGTGCCAGCAGTGAAAGGCAGGGCCCTAACTATGGCTACACCTTC
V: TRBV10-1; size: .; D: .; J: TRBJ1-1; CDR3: CARGPRGEAFF; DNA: TGCGCCAGGGGTCCTCGGGGGGAAGCTTTCTTT
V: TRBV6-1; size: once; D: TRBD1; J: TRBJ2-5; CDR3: CASSKGQGVETQYF; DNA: TGTGCCAGCAGCAAGGGACAGGGGGTAGAGACCCAGTACTTC
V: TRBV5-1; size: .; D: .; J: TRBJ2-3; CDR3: CASSPGGSDTQYF; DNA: TGCGCCAGCAGCCCCGGGGGATCCGATACGCAGTATTTT
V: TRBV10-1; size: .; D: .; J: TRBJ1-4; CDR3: CASSEGMNQPNEKLFF; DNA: TGCGCCAGCAGTGAAGGGATGAACCAACCTAATGAAAAACTGTTTTTT
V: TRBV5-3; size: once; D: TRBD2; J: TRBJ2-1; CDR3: CARSLGLAGSSSYNEQFF; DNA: TGTGCCAGAAGCTTGGGGCTAGCGGGGTCCAGCTCCTACAATGAGCAGTTCTTC
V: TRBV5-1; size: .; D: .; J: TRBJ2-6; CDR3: CASSSGTGANVLTF; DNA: TGCGCCAGCAGCTCTGGGACTGGGGCCAACGTCCTGACTTTC
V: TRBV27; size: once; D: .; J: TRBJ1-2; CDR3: CASSFGFRGAGGYTF; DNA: TGTGCCAGCAGTTTCGGGTTTAGGGGGGCAGGTGGCTACACCTTC
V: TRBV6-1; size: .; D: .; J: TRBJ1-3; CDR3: CASSEAPTGNTIYF; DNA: TGTGCCAGCAGTGAAGCTCCCACAGGGAACACCATATATTTT
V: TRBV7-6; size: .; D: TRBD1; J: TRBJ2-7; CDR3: CASSRGTGGESQYF; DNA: TGTGCCAGCAGCCGCGGGACAGGGGGCGAAAGCCAGTACTTC
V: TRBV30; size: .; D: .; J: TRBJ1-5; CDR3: CAFPEGGGYYNQPQHF; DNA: TGTGCCTTCCCCGAGGGGGGCGGATACTACAATCAGCCCCAGCATTTT
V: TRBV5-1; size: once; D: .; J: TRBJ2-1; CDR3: CASSSEGDSSYNEQFF; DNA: TGCGCCAGCAGTTCCGAGGGAGATAGCTCCTACAATGAGCAGTTCTTC
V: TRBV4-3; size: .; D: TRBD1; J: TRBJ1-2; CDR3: CASSPDRGPNYGYTF; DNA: TGCGCCAGCAGCCCGGACAGGGGGCCTAACTATGGCTACACCTTC
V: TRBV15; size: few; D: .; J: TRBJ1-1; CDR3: CATSREVLGQPNTEAFF; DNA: TGTGCCACCAGCAGAGAGGTTTTAGGACAGCCGAACACTGAAGCTTTCTTT
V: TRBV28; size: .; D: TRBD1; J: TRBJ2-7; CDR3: CASSPGTGGDEQYF; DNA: TGTGCCAGCAGTCCCGGGACAGGGGGCGACGAGCAGTACTTC
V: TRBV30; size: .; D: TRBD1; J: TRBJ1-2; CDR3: CAWSRRGGQGRYGYTF; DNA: TGTGCCTGGAGTAGACGGGGGGGACAGGGTCGATATGGCTACACCTTC
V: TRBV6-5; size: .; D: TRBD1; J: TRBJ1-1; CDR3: CASSYGTGVGTEAFF; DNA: TGTGCCAGCAGTTACGGGACAGGTGTCGGCACTGAAGCTTTCTTT
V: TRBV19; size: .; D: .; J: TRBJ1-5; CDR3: CASSIGPGANQPQHF; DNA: TGTGCCAGTAGTATAGGTCCAGGGGCGAATCAGCCCCAGCATTTT
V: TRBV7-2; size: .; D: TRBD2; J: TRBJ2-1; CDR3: CASSPLAGEQFF; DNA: TGTGCCAGCAGCCCACTAGCGGGGGAGCAGTTCTTC
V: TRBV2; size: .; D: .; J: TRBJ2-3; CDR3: CASSAEGAADTQYF; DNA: TGTGCCAGCAGTGCGGAAGGGGCAGCGGATACGCAGTATTTT
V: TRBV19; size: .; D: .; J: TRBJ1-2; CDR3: CASSGQNYGYTF; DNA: TGTGCCAGTAGCGGACAGAACTATGGCTACACCTTC
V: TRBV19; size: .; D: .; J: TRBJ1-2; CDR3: CASSLGNFNYGYTF; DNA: TGTGCCAGTAGTCTAGGAAATTTTAACTATGGCTACACCTTC
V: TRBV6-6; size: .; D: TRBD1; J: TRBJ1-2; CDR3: CASSYEGQPYGYTF; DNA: TGTGCCAGCAGTTACGAGGGACAGCCCTATGGCTACACCTTC
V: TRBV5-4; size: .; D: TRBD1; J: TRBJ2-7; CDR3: CASSKGQGARGEQYF; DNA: TGTGCCAGCAGCAAAGGACAGGGTGCTCGAGGGGAGCAGTACTTC